These 11 T cell receptor beta chains originate from one sample sequenced in a study of shared clonotypes between healthy human individuals. Naive CD8 cells lacked CD45RO and underwent positive selection for CCR7, leaving out terminally differentiated effector memory CD45RA+ cells. Libraries were prepared by immunoSEQ multiplex PCR; TCRdb keeps only in-frame clonotypes and omits some of them. The table lists around 1.9 million clones, approximately 92% of them singletons. Specimen: naive CD8+ T cells from PBMCs. These receptors came from a man aged 18 to 30 in good health. Some clones in this sample may be carry-over from other donors' samples.

Of note for this clone: The same CDR3 also results from other DNA sequences found in this sample. This chain joins TRBV7-9 and TRBJ1-1, with D hard to call. Germline V gene sequence: CDR1 SEHNR, CDR2 FQNEAQ (reference sequence). V was pared by 2 bases and J by 4 bases, with 5 bases between. The length of the CDR3 is 12 residues. This CDR3 is CASSLLGTEAFF. The DNA of the CDR3 is TGTGCCAGCAGCTTACTAGGCACTGAAGCTTTCTTT.

The chain employs TRBV15 and TRBJ2-1; 7 positions agree with TRBD2. V lost 0 bases, J lost 4 bases, and 9 bases stayed unmatched. The length of the CDR3 is 17 residues. The germline V gene encodes CDR1 LNHNV and CDR2 YYDKDF (reference sequence). The CDR3 sequence: CATSRDAREGPYNEQFF. CDR3 coding DNA: TGTGCCACCAGCAGAGATGCGAGGGAGGGCCCTTACAATGAGCAGTTCTTC.

The chain joins TRBV19 to TRBJ2-5; D is perhaps TRBD1 (5 bases). Germline lookup yields CDR1 LNHDA and CDR2 SQIVND (reference sequence). V was clipped by 6 bases and J by 2 bases, with 13 bases between them. The CDR3 totals 14 residues. In nucleotides, the CDR3 is TGTGCCAGTAGGGACACAGCAAAACAAGAGACCCAGTACTTC. It encodes CASRDTAKQETQYF.

The chain is built from TRBV28 and TRBJ2-7; D may be TRBD1 or TRBD2 (5 bases each). The V and J ends lost 5 bases and 6 bases respectively, with 17 bases between them. The CDR3 extends over 14 amino acids. Germline assignment: CDR1 MDHEN and CDR2 SYDVKM. CDR3 DNA sequence: TGTGCCAGCAGTAGGGACGAGAGCAGCGCCGAGCAGTACTTC. Protein: CASSRDESSAEQYF.

This clone was counted a single time. The chain uses TRBV29-1 and TRBJ2-7; 7 bases map to TRBD1. V was pared by 7 bases and J by 0 bases, with 6 bases of the junction left unmatched. The germline V gene encodes CDR1 SQVTM and CDR2 ANQGSEA. The length of the CDR3 is 13 residues. CDR3 sequence (DNA): TGCAGCGCCCAACAGGGGATCTCCTACGAGCAGTACTTC. This sequence encodes CSAQQGISYEQYF.

This clone was counted at least ten times. Other DNA sequences in the sample encode the same CDR3. This sequence joins TRBV9 and TRBJ2-1; D might be TRBD2 (5 bases). The V end was cut by 0 bases, the J end by 2 bases, with 9 bases between. Germline V CDR1 and CDR2: SGDLS, YYNGEE. This CDR3 has 15 amino acids. CDR3 sequence (DNA): TGTGCCAGCAGCGTAGACGGGGTCCCCTACAATGAGCAGTTCTTC. It encodes CASSVDGVPYNEQFF.

This rearrangement joins TRBV6-5 to TRBJ1-2; a possible D gene is TRBD1 (5 bases). Germline values: CDR1 MNHEY, CDR2 SVGAGI. This CDR3 has 15 amino acids. V was trimmed by 5 bases and J by 6 bases, leaving 19 bases between them. The CDR3 DNA follows: TGTGCCAGCAGTCCTCAGGGATGGGGAATACATGGCTACACCTTC. Translation gives CASSPQGWGIHGYTF.

The chain carries TRBV9 and TRBJ2-3; 10 bases fit TRBD1. Germline CDR1 is SGDLS and CDR2 is YYNGEE. The CDR3 has 15 residues. V lost 0 bases and J lost 5; bases outside the gene matches: 3. CDR3 in amino acids: CASSVADRGLDTQYF. The CDR3 nucleotides read TGTGCCAGCAGCGTAGCGGACAGGGGGTTAGATACGCAGTATTTT.

The rearrangement uses TRBV25-1 and TRBJ1-2, with 8 bases that match TRBD1. Per the germline V gene, CDR1 is MGHDK and CDR2 is SYGVNS. CDR3 length equals 15 residues. V dropped 4 bases and J dropped 4; count of bases not matched to a gene: 8. The CDR3 DNA follows: TGTGCCAGCAGTGGGCCGACAGGGGTGGGCTATGGCTACACCTTC. Its protein product is CASSGPTGVGYGYTF.

The rearrangement joins TRBV6-1 to TRBJ1-2; no definite D call. Per germline, CDR1 MNHNS and CDR2 SASEGT. This CDR3 is built from 10 residues. V was pared by 11 bases and J by 7 bases, with 11 bases between. The CDR3 sequence: CASKWTGYTF. The CDR3, as DNA: TGTGCCTCAAAATGGACTGGCTACACCTTC.

This clone occurred once. The V gene is TRBV28, the J gene TRBJ1-3; D ambiguous. The V gene's germline CDR1 is MDHEN and CDR2 SYDVKM. The CDR3 runs 14 residues. V was trimmed by 6 bases and J by 0 bases, leaving 9 bases between them. CDR3 protein: CASSPRSSGNTIYF. The CDR3 coding sequence is TGTGCCAGCAGCCCCAGGAGCTCTGGAAACACCATATATTTT. The whole variable domain, remainder taken from reference TRBV28 and TRBJ1-3, is DVKVTQSSRYLVKRTGEKVFLECVQDMDHENMFWYRQDPGLGLRLIYFSYDVKMKEKGDIPEGYSVSREKKERFSLILESASTNQTSMYLCASSPRSSGNTIYFGEGSWLTVV.